These 20 T cell receptor beta chains were all obtained from the same sample, sequenced in a study of control samples from healthy donors and cancer patients. TCRdb's table, derived via immunoSEQ multiplex PCR, lists solely in-frame clones and lacks some. Here the sample spans more than 20,000 clones, roughly 80% being singletons. Sequenced sample: PBMCs. The receptors derive from a man aged 55 to 70 with head and neck cancer.

The rearrangement links TRBV5-1 to TRBJ2-3; possible D gene TRBD2, 5 bases. V was shortened by 3 bases and J by 0 bases, with 11 bases between the two germline ends. The CDR3 has 15 residues. In germline, CDR1 is SGHRS, CDR2 YFSETQ. The CDR3 DNA reads as TGCGCCAGCAGCTCCCTTAGCGCTAGCACAGATACGCAGTATTTT. Translated: CASSSLSASTDTQYF.

This rearrangement joins TRBV29-1 to TRBJ2-5; maybe TRBD1 (6 bases). CDR1 is SQVTM, CDR2 ANQGSEA, per germline. Deletions cut 1 base from V and 0 bases from J, with 12 bases between. CDR3 length: 15 amino acids. The chain's CDR3 is CSVEGLQGYQETQYF. The CDR3 coding sequence is TGCAGCGTTGAAGGTCTCCAGGGGTACCAAGAGACCCAGTACTTC.

The chain carries TRBV27 and TRBJ1-2; D is possibly TRBD1 (5 bases). Per the germline V gene, CDR1 is MNHEY and CDR2 is SMNVEV (reference sequence). This CDR3 contains 13 residues. The V end lost 3 bases, the J end lost 2 bases, and 7 bases lay between the germline ends. CDR3 nucleotides: TGTGCCAGCAGTTTTGGGGGGAACTATGGCTACACCTTC. Its translation is CASSFGGNYGYTF.

J is TRBJ2-7 and V is TRBV9; D is uncertain. Germline V CDR1 and CDR2: SGDLS, YYNGEE. The V gene lost 0 bases and the J gene lost 1 base, with 14 bases spanning the gap. CDR3 length: 16 residues. CDR3: CASSVASGSGSYEQYF. The DNA of the CDR3 is TGTGCCAGCAGCGTAGCCTCTGGGTCAGGTTCCTACGAGCAGTACTTC.

The rearrangement joins TRBV6-2 or TRBV6-3 to TRBJ2-5; perhaps TRBD2 as D (5 bases). CDR3 length: 13 amino acids. Germline V lookup: CDR1 MNHEY, CDR2 SVGEGT. The germline V and J ends were trimmed by 6 bases and 5 bases, with 13 bases remaining between them. The CDR3 sequence: CASSRGTGETQYF. The CDR3 region has the DNA TGTGCCAGCAGCCGCGGCACGGGGGAGACCCAGTACTTC.

In its sample, this clone was seen once. The V and J genes are TRBV4-1 and TRBJ1-4; D remains unclear. The length of the CDR3 is 15 residues. Per germline, CDR1 MGHRA and CDR2 YSYEKL. Trimming removed 0 bases from V and 6 bases from J, with 11 bases in between. The CDR3 protein is CASSQEGRRDEKLFF. The CDR3 nucleotides read TGCGCCAGCAGCCAAGAAGGAAGGAGAGATGAAAAACTGTTTTTT.

The chain is built from TRBV6-5 and TRBJ1-2; the match to TRBD1 covers 8 bases. The CDR3 contains 13 residues. Germline V lookup: CDR1 MNHEY, CDR2 SVGAGI. V was pared by 0 bases and J by 6 bases, with 0 bases of the junction left unmatched. The CDR3 protein is CASSYSGQDGYTF. For the CDR3, the DNA is TGTGCCAGCAGTTACTCGGGACAGGATGGCTACACCTTC.

V is TRBV25-1 and J is TRBJ2-3, with 7 bases fitting TRBD1. CDR1 is MGHDK, CDR2 SYGVNS, per germline. This CDR3 region has 17 residues. The junction had 6 bases not matched to a gene; V was cut back by 0 bases and J by 0 bases. The DNA of the CDR3 is TGTGCCAGCAGTGAATATCAAGGGGGCCGGAGCACAGATACGCAGTATTTT. Protein sequence: CASSEYQGGRSTDTQYF.

The chain combines TRBV19 with TRBJ2-1; D remains unclear. The CDR3 runs to 13 residues. Germline V gene data show CDR1 as LNHDA and CDR2 as SQIVND (reference sequence). V was pared by 4 bases and J by 3 bases, with 7 bases between. The CDR3 sequence: CASSKSVYNEQFF. DNA of the CDR3: TGTGCCAGTAGTAAGTCCGTCTACAATGAGCAGTTCTTC.

The gene calls are TRBV9 and TRBJ1-2; tentatively, D is TRBD1 (5 bases). Germline V gives CDR1 SGDLS, CDR2 YYNGEE. The CDR3 contains 15 residues. The V end was cut by 0 bases, the J end by 7 bases, with 16 bases between. The CDR3 sequence: CASSVEPAGSVGYTF. The CDR3, as DNA: TGTGCCAGCAGCGTAGAGCCCGCAGGGAGCGTTGGCTACACCTTC.

The rearrangement joins TRBV9 to TRBJ1-2, with no clear D. Trimming shortened V by 3 bases and J by 4 bases, and 10 bases separated the two germline ends. Germline CDR1 SGDLS, CDR2 YYNGEE. The CDR3 runs 13 residues. CDR3 bases: TGTGCCAGCAGCGAGGATCCTGGCTATGGCTACACCTTC. It codes for CASSEDPGYGYTF.

The chain is built from TRBV7-9 and TRBJ1-2, with 8 bases fitting TRBD1. The CDR3 runs 13 residues. V was clipped by 3 bases and J by 6 bases; unmatched bases: 3. Germline loops: CDR1 SEHNR, CDR2 FQNEAQ (reference sequence). CDR3 nucleotide sequence: TGTGCCAGCAGCTTTACAGGGGGGAATGGCTACACCTTC. As protein: CASSFTGGNGYTF.

The V call is TRBV19, the J call TRBJ2-5; 11 nucleotides line up with TRBD2. The CDR3 consists of 18 residues. V was clipped by 4 bases and J by 5 bases; unmatched bases: 15. Germline lookup yields CDR1 LNHDA and CDR2 SQIVND (reference sequence). The CDR3 DNA reads as TGTGCCAGTAGTACCTCTCTAGCGGGGGGTGCGGACAGTGAGACCCAGTACTTC. Translating gives CASSTSLAGGADSETQYF.

The V call is TRBV6-6, the J call TRBJ2-2; D possibly corresponds to TRBD2 (5 bases). CDR1 MNHNY and CDR2 SVGAGI come from the germline V gene (reference sequence). The V end lost 2 bases, the J end lost 2 bases, and 9 bases lay between the germline ends. The CDR3 contains 15 residues. CDR3 in DNA: TGTGCCAGCAGTTACGAGGGCGTAAACACCGGGGAGCTGTTTTTT. Protein product: CASSYEGVNTGELFF.

The chain has TRBV30 and TRBJ2-7; possibly TRBD1 for D (6 bases). Germline-derived CDR1 and CDR2 are GTSNPN and SVGIG (reference sequence). Trimming left V 2 bases short and J 5 bases short, with 13 bases between. The CDR3 extends over 13 amino acids. CDR3 sequence reads: CAWSITGLNEQYF. CDR3 nucleotide sequence: TGTGCCTGGAGTATTACAGGGCTCAACGAGCAGTACTTC.

The V call is TRBV12-3 or TRBV12-4, the J call TRBJ2-7, with D hard to call. Trimming stripped 3 bases from V and 7 bases from J, with 13 bases between. CDR3 size: 13 residues. CDR3: CASSFSGSGEQYF. The CDR3 nucleotides read TGTGCCAGCAGTTTTTCAGGAAGTGGAGAGCAGTACTTC.

The chain joins TRBV28 to TRBJ2-1; 8 nucleotides line up with TRBD1. The CDR3 consists of 15 residues. The V gene end was trimmed by 7 bases and the J gene end by 5 bases; junction bases not matched to a gene: 10. Germline V gives CDR1 MDHEN, CDR2 SYDVKM. The DNA of the CDR3 is TGTGCCAGCACCCCGCCTAGACAGGGGAACAATGAGCAGTTCTTC. It codes for CASTPPRQGNNEQFF.

This chain uses TRBV27 with TRBJ2-5; D is uncertain. Germline CDR1 MNHEY, CDR2 SMNVEV (reference sequence). With 2 bases removed from V and 2 bases from J, the gap between germline ends came to 9 bases. The CDR3 covers 14 residues. CDR3 sequence: CASSLNWLQETQYF. The CDR3, as DNA: TGTGCCAGCAGTTTAAACTGGCTTCAAGAGACCCAGTACTTC.

The J gene is TRBJ1-1, the V gene TRBV19; D call uncertain. This CDR3 region has 13 residues. Per the germline V gene, CDR1 is LNHDA and CDR2 is SQIVND (reference sequence). With 5 bases removed from V and 0 bases from J, the gap between germline ends came to 7 bases. The CDR3 coding sequence is TGTGCCAGTAGTTTAACAATGAACACTGAAGCTTTCTTT. This encodes CASSLTMNTEAFF.

The chain carries TRBV7-2 and TRBJ1-1; D might be TRBD1 (6 bases). Germline CDR1 SGHTA, CDR2 FQGNSA. V lost 4 bases and J lost 10, with 22 bases in between. This CDR3 has 15 residues. The CDR3 here is CASSSLAQGTGGAFF. CDR3 nucleotides: TGTGCCAGCAGCTCACTAGCTCAGGGGACGGGAGGAGCTTTCTTT.